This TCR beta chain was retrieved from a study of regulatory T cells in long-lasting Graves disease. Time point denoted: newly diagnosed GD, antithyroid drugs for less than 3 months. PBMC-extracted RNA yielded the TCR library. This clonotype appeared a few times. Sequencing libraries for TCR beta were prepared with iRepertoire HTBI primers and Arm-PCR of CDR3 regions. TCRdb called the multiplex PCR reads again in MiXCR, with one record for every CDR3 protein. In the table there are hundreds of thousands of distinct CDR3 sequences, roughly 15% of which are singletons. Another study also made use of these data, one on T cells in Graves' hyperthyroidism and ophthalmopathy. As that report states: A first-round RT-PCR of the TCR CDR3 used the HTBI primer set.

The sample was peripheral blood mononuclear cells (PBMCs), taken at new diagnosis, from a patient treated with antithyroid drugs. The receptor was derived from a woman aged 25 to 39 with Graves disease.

The DNA of the CDR3 is TGTGCCACCAGTGATTCGGGGACTCGACCCTACGAGCAGTACTTC. Encoded protein: CATSDSGTRPYEQYF. V usage is TRBV24-1 and J usage is TRBJ2-7; a possible D gene is TRBD2 (6 bases). The CDR3 has 15 residues. The V end lost 2 bases, the J end lost 2 bases, and 12 bases lay between the germline ends. Germline assignment: CDR1 KGHDR and CDR2 SFDVKD.